This TCR beta chain was retrieved from a study of response to subunit inactivated influenza vaccine. General observations from the study: There was a suggestion from the authors that each seasonal influenza vaccination recruits few new T cells.

From the RT-PCR reads, TCRdb called clonotypes with MiXCR, one entry per CDR3 protein. The sample shows 650,000 to 800,000 distinct CDR3 sequences, around 18% of them seen only once. V lost 0 bases to trimming and J lost 9 bases, with 9 bases between them. CDR1 and CDR2 (germline): SGHVS, FQNEAQ. The CDR3 is made up of 14 amino acids. This clonotype showed up just a few times. As yet, its antigen is unknown. The sequence was obtained from a man between 50 and 59 years old who received an inactivated influenza vaccine. This material consisted of PBMCs from blood, taken roughly 5 days after vaccination. This sequence joins TRBV7-8 and TRBJ1-6; TRBD1 might be the D (5 bases). CDR3 DNA sequence: TGTGCCAGCAGCTTAGCAGGGGTTCTTTCACCCCTCCACTTT. Protein sequence: CASSLAGVLSPLHF.